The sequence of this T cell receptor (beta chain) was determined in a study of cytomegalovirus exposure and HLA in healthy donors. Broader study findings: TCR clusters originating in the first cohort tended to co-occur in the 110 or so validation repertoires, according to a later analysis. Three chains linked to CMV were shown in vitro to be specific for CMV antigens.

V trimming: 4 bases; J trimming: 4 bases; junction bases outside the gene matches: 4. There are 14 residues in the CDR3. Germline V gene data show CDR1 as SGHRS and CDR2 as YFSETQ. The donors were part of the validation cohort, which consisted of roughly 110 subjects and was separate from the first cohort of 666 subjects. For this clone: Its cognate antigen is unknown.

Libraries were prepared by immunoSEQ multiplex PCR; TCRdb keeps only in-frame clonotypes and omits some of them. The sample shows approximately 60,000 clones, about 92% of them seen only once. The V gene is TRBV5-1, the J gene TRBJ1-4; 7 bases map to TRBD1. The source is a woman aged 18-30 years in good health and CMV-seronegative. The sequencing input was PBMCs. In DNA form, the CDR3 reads TGCGCCAGCAGCCGGACAGGTGATAATGAAAAACTGTTTTTT. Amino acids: CASSRTGDNEKLFF.